The next 30 T cell receptor beta chains were all read from a single sample in a study of siplizumab effects on memory and regulatory T cells. Generated by immunoSEQ multiplex PCR, the TCRdb table keeps only in-frame clones and is missing some. Of approximately 91,000 clones detected, 95% appear once; the ten largest clones hold about a fifth. Material for sequencing was CD8+ T cells sorted from blood. These receptors were obtained from a human donor in good health.

The CDR3 sequence: CASSASTSNQPQHF. The CDR3 nucleotides read TGTGCCAGCAGCGCGTCTACTAGCAATCAGCCCCAGCATTTT. This chain links TRBV9 with TRBJ1-5; D not certain. V was clipped by 3 bases and J by 0 bases, with 7 bases between them. Germline-derived CDR1 and CDR2 are SGDLS and YYNGEE. The CDR3 spans 14 residues.

The chain uses TRBV19 and TRBJ2-1, with D tentatively TRBD2 (5 bases). Germline-derived CDR1 and CDR2 are LNHDA and SQIVND (reference sequence). The CDR3 covers 15 residues. V lost 5 bases and J 5 bases, leaving 16 bases between the germline ends. CDR3 in amino acids: CASSPRVGTDNEQFF. CDR3 DNA sequence: TGTGCCAGTAGTCCGAGGGTGGGCACCGACAATGAGCAGTTCTTC.

This chain uses TRBV19 with TRBJ1-5; no clear D gene. The V gene lost 1 base and the J gene lost 1 base, with 14 bases spanning the gap. Germline V gene data show CDR1 as LNHDA and CDR2 as SQIVND (reference sequence). This CDR3 is built from 17 residues. The DNA of the CDR3 is TGTGCCAGTAGTATAGTATCCGGGAGGAAGAGCAATCAGCCCCAGCATTTT. As protein: CASSIVSGRKSNQPQHF.

The chain recombines TRBV19 with TRBJ2-6; D perhaps matches TRBD2 (5 bases). Germline loops: CDR1 LNHDA, CDR2 SQIVND (reference sequence). This CDR3 has 16 amino acids. Trimming took off 1 base at V and 0 bases at J, with 7 bases between the two ends. CDR3: CASSIAAGSGANVLTF. As DNA, the CDR3 is TGTGCCAGTAGTATAGCGGCGGGCTCTGGGGCCAACGTCCTGACTTTC.

This clone showed up just once. This chain connects TRBV21-1 to TRBJ2-3; TRBD1 is the table's D call, not checked against the DNA. TRBV21-1 is termed a pseudogene. The CDR3 contains 12 residues. CDR3 DNA: TGTGCCAGCCCCCAGAACACAGATACGCAGTATTTT. This gives the protein CASPQNTDTQYF.

The chain links TRBV7-6 to TRBJ2-3; 8 nucleotides line up with TRBD1. This CDR3 is built from 16 residues. The germline CDR1 and CDR2 sequences are SGHVS and FNYEAQ. The ends lost 4 bases at V and 4 bases at J; junction bases unmatched: 10. The CDR3 reads CASSSLATGEADTQYF. In nucleotides, the CDR3 is TGTGCCAGCAGCTCGCTTGCGACAGGGGAGGCAGATACGCAGTATTTT.

V is TRBV7-8 and J is TRBJ2-7, with 8 bases matching TRBD1. The germline V gene has CDR1 SGHVS and CDR2 FQNEAQ. The CDR3 extends over 13 amino acids. Trimming cost V 5 bases and J 6 bases; bases outside gene matches: 6. CDR3 coding DNA: TGTGCCAGCAGCCCGACAGGGGCGGGCGAGCAGTACTTC. Its protein is CASSPTGAGEQYF.

The chain couples TRBV10-3 to TRBJ2-1, with D unclear. V was pared by 8 bases and J by 3 bases, with 17 bases between. The germline CDR1 and CDR2 sequences are ENHRY and SYGVKD. This CDR3 spans 15 amino acids. CDR3 sequence reads: CAISERDSFYNEQFF. The CDR3 region has the DNA TGTGCCATCTCTGAAAGAGACTCCTTCTACAATGAGCAGTTCTTC.

The V call is TRBV13, the J call TRBJ2-7; D tentatively fits TRBD1 or TRBD2 (6 bases each). Germline V gene sequence: CDR1 PRHDT, CDR2 FYEKMQ (reference sequence). Trimming removed 4 bases from V and 4 bases from J, with 20 bases in between. The CDR3 spans 16 residues. Here the CDR3 DNA reads TGTGCCAGCAGCTCGAAAGATGGGGGGCTCAATTACGAGCAGTACTTC. Translated: CASSSKDGGLNYEQYF.

Turning to this clone: Other DNA sequences in the sample encode the same CDR3. The chain's CDR3 is CASSYSGRTNYGYTF. The CDR3 DNA follows: TGTGCCAGCAGTTACTCCGGCAGGACGAACTATGGCTACACCTTC. The chain couples TRBV6-5 to TRBJ1-2; D gene uncertain. The CDR3 loop spans 15 amino acids. V lost 0 bases to trimming and J lost 2 bases, with 10 bases between them. CDR1 and CDR2 (germline): MNHEY, SVGAGI.

The count of this clone is one. V gene TRBV5-1 combines with J gene TRBJ2-3; D is uncertain. Trimming removed 0 bases from V and 5 bases from J, with 1 base in between. Germline V gene sequence: CDR1 SGHRS, CDR2 YFSETQ. There are 11 residues in the CDR3. DNA for the CDR3: TGCGCCAGCAGCTTGGAAGATACGCAGTATTTT. Translated: CASSLEDTQYF.

The gene calls are TRBV11-2 and TRBJ2-5; D possibly matches TRBD1 or TRBD2 (6 bases each). Per the germline V gene, CDR1 is SGHAT and CDR2 is FQNNGV. V was shortened by 3 bases and J by 2 bases, with 10 bases between the two germline ends. The length of the CDR3 is 14 residues. CDR3: CASSFWGAQETQYF. The CDR3 DNA is TGTGCCAGCAGCTTCTGGGGGGCGCAAGAGACCCAGTACTTC. The full variable domain, completed using reference TRBV11-2 and TRBJ2-5, is EAGVAQSPRYKIIEKRQSVAFWCNPISGHATLYWYQQILGQGPKLLIQFQNNGVVDDSQLPKDRFSAERLKGVDSTLKIQPAKLEDSAVYLCASSFWGAQETQYFGPGTRLLVL.

The chain joins TRBV4-1 to TRBJ2-1; no reliable D call. The CDR3 length is 16 residues. The germline CDR1 and CDR2 sequences are MGHRA and YSYEKL. The V end lost 0 bases, the J end lost 0 bases, and 9 bases lay between the germline ends. The CDR3: CASSQETRSSYNEQFF. CDR3 nucleotide sequence: TGCGCCAGCAGCCAAGAGACGCGTAGCTCCTACAATGAGCAGTTCTTC.

This chain links TRBV27 with TRBJ2-1; maybe TRBD2 (5 bases). V gave up 4 bases and J gave up 10 bases, with 17 bases separating them. Germline V gene data show CDR1 as MNHEY and CDR2 as SMNVEV (reference sequence). This CDR3 contains 14 residues. CDR3 bases: TGTGCCAGCAGTTCCGGGATCTCAATATGGGAGCAGTTCTTC. It yields the protein CASSSGISIWEQFF.

The chain carries TRBV6-6 and TRBJ2-1; TRBD2 agrees at 9 bases. Germline V gene data show CDR1 as MNHNY and CDR2 as SVGAGI (reference sequence). Trimming took 3 bases from V and 8 from J; bases not matched to a gene: 8. The CDR3 spans 15 residues. The CDR3 region has the DNA TGTGCCAGCAGTTATCGGCGGGAGGGCCGGTATGAGCAGTTCTTC. Protein: CASSYRREGRYEQFF.

V is TRBV5-1 and J is TRBJ2-7; D not resolved. V lost 2 bases to trimming and J lost 5 bases, with 17 bases between them. The CDR3 is 15 residues long. CDR1 SGHRS and CDR2 YFSETQ come from the germline V gene. CDR3 amino acids: CASSLATSEVNEQYF. As DNA, the CDR3 is TGCGCCAGCAGCTTAGCCACTTCAGAGGTCAACGAGCAGTACTTC.

This clone was picked up one time. The genes are TRBV30 and TRBJ2-1; 7 nucleotides match TRBD2. Germline-derived CDR1 and CDR2 are GTSNPN and SVGIG (reference sequence). After removal of 2 bases from V and 6 bases from J, the junction contained 4 bases not matched to a gene. This CDR3 comprises 13 residues. This CDR3 is CAWSLTSANEQFF. For the CDR3, the DNA is TGTGCCTGGAGTCTTACTAGCGCCAATGAGCAGTTCTTC.

The chain has TRBV19 and TRBJ2-1; 7 nucleotides agree with TRBD2. The CDR3 has 14 amino acids. The junction had 2 bases not matched to a gene; V was cut back by 5 bases and J by 1 base. CDR1 is LNHDA and CDR2 is SQIVND in the germline V gene (reference sequence). The CDR3 nucleotides read TGTGCCAGTAGTCACGGGGGGTCCTACAATGAGCAGTTCTTC. Residues: CASSHGGSYNEQFF.

The chain carries TRBV23-1 and TRBJ2-3, with D perhaps matching TRBD2 (6 bases). TRBV23-1 is an ORF, with its function uncertain. This CDR3 is 24 amino acids long. V dropped 0 bases and J dropped 0 bases, with 34 bases sitting between them. The CDR3 loop reads CASSQSGGMLPNPLRTSSTDTQYF. CDR3 bases: TGCGCCAGCAGTCAATCGGGGGGTATGCTCCCAAACCCGCTTCGAACCTCTAGCACAGATACGCAGTATTTT.

The chain joins TRBV9 to TRBJ2-2; the match to TRBD1 covers 8 bases. The germline V gene encodes CDR1 SGDLS and CDR2 YYNGEE. This CDR3 is 17 amino acids long. V lost 3 bases to trimming and J lost 5 bases; unmatched junction nucleotides: 12. This chain's CDR3 is CASSASGGAWMTGELFF. The CDR3 DNA reads TGTGCCAGCAGCGCCTCAGGGGGCGCTTGGATGACCGGGGAGCTGTTTTTT. The variable domain in full, with the rest retrieved from reference TRBV9 and TRBJ2-2, is DSGVTQTPKHLITATGQRVTLRCSPRSGDLSVYWYQQSLDQGLQFLIQYYNGEERAKGNILERFSAQQFPDLHSELNLSSLELGDSALYFCASSASGGAWMTGELFFGEGSRLTVL.

The chain links TRBV27 to TRBJ1-4; 7 bases line up with TRBD1. Germline V CDR1 and CDR2: MNHEY, SMNVEV (reference sequence). The V segment lost 5 bases and the J segment 3 bases; nucleotides outside the gene matches: 3. The CDR3 is 14 residues long. The CDR3 loop reads CASSPGQPNEKLFF. The CDR3 coding sequence is TGTGCCAGCAGTCCGGGACAGCCTAATGAAAAACTGTTTTTT.

The chain combines TRBV4-2 with TRBJ2-2; D not certain. The germline V gene encodes CDR1 LGHNA and CDR2 YNFKEQ. The V and J ends lost 1 base and 6 bases respectively, with 12 bases between them. The CDR3 is 15 amino acids. Written as DNA, the CDR3 is TGTGCCAGCAGCCAAGTCCCCGACTCTCCCGGGGAGCTGTTTTTT. The encoded protein is CASSQVPDSPGELFF.

This chain uses TRBV4-1 with TRBJ2-7; 10 nucleotides align to TRBD1. There are 17 residues in the CDR3. V lost 4 bases, J lost 2 bases, and 11 bases stayed unmatched. Germline CDR1 is MGHRA and CDR2 is YSYEKL. CDR3 sequence reads: CASSRKTPGQGTYEQYF. The CDR3 coding sequence is TGCGCCAGCAGCCGAAAGACCCCGGGACAGGGGACCTACGAGCAGTACTTC.

V is TRBV5-5 and J is TRBJ1-1; D unclear. The germline gives CDR1 SGHKS, CDR2 YYEKEE (reference sequence). Trimming removed 2 bases at V and 1 base at J, with 9 bases between. The CDR3 loop spans 14 amino acids. This CDR3 is CASSFGSSNTEAFF. In DNA, the CDR3 is TGTGCCAGCAGCTTCGGGAGCTCGAACACTGAAGCTTTCTTT. Full variable domain (rest looked up from reference TRBV5-5 and TRBJ1-1): DAGVTQSPTHLIKTRGQQVTLRCSPISGHKSVSWYQQVLGQGPQFIFQYYEKEERGRGNFPDRFSARQFPNYSSELNVNALLLGDSALYLCASSFGSSNTEAFFGQGTRLTVV.

The rearrangement uses TRBV10-2 and TRBJ2-3, with 7 bases aligning to TRBD1. The CDR3 has 14 residues. V shed 10 bases, J shed 2 bases, and the junction held 9 bases outside the gene matches. Germline values: CDR1 WSHSY, CDR2 SAAADI. CDR3 DNA sequence: TGCGCCACCTCGGGACAGCGAATCACAGATACGCAGTATTTT. Encoded protein: CATSGQRITDTQYF.

This chain links TRBV27 with TRBJ1-1; D unresolved. V was clipped by 5 bases and J by 4 bases, with 14 bases between them. The length of the CDR3 is 14 residues. Germline CDR1 is MNHEY and CDR2 is SMNVEV (reference sequence). The CDR3 DNA reads TGTGCCAGCAGTGTCCTTCCCCCGGGCACTGAAGCTTTCTTT. It translates to CASSVLPPGTEAFF.

This clone was seen once. V gene TRBV6-5 combines with J gene TRBJ2-7; TRBD1 might be the D (6 bases). Trimming pared 4 bases from V and 5 bases from J, leaving 15 bases between. The CDR3 runs to 14 residues. The germline V gene encodes CDR1 MNHEY and CDR2 SVGAGI. The DNA of the CDR3 is TGTGCCAGCAGTTCCGGGACAAAGGCTAACGAGCAGTACTTC. Its protein is CASSSGTKANEQYF.

The gene calls are TRBV19 and TRBJ1-5; 7 bases fit TRBD1. The CDR3 contains 15 residues. Germline loops: CDR1 LNHDA, CDR2 SQIVND (reference sequence). The V gene end was trimmed by 8 bases and the J gene end by 0 bases; junction bases not matched to a gene: 7. Here the CDR3 reads CASSPGQRSNQPQHF. The CDR3 DNA reads as TGTGCCAGTTCGCCGGGACAGCGTAGCAATCAGCCCCAGCATTTT.

The chain links TRBV5-1 to TRBJ2-2; D is unclear. The V end lost 2 bases, the J end lost 0 bases, and 5 bases lay between the germline ends. The germline V gene has CDR1 SGHRS and CDR2 YFSETQ. The CDR3 consists of 14 residues. In DNA form, the CDR3 reads TGCGCCAGCAGCTTCGGCCCGAACACCGGGGAGCTGTTTTTT. Amino acids: CASSFGPNTGELFF.

The V gene is TRBV10-3, the J gene TRBJ2-4; no clear D gene. With 2 bases removed from V and 0 bases from J, the gap between germline ends came to 11 bases. The CDR3 contains 16 residues. Germline V CDR1 and CDR2: ENHRY, SYGVKD. The DNA of the CDR3 is TGTGCCATCAGTGAGAAGTGGGATTTAGCCAAAAACATTCAGTACTTC. It specifies CAISEKWDLAKNIQYF.